These T cell receptor beta chains were read from a single sample in a study of blood T cells in healthy people across ages. TCRdb called the 5' RACE reads again in MiXCR, with one record for every CDR3 protein. The sample consists of 950,000 to 1,200,000 distinct CDR3 sequences, about two fifths of them appearing once. Material for sequencing was blood. The receptors shown here come from a man younger than 35 in good health. The CDR3 runs from the conserved cysteine through the conserved F or W. The D gene is left open where the match is weak. Rows give clone size only sometimes, using once, few, many, or a class for an expanded clone.

d_call: TRBD2
j_call: TRBJ2-3
clone_size: NA
v_call: TRBV4-3
cdr3_nt: TGCGCCAGCAGCCCCACTAGCGGGGGTAGGTCAGATACGCAGTATTTT
cdr3_aa: CASSPTSGGRSDTQYF

d_call: NA
j_call: TRBJ2-3
clone_size: once
v_call: TRBV7-3
cdr3_nt: TGTGCCAACGGCCCGGGGGACACAGATACGCAGTATTTT
cdr3_aa: CANGPGDTDTQYF

d_call: TRBD1
j_call: TRBJ2-2
clone_size: few
v_call: TRBV9
cdr3_nt: TGTGCCAGCAGCGTACCGACAGGGAAAGGGACCGGGGAGCTGTTTTTT
cdr3_aa: CASSVPTGKGTGELFF

d_call: NA
j_call: TRBJ1-2
clone_size: few
v_call: TRBV5-6
cdr3_nt: TGTGCCAGCAGCCCCGGGACGGGTTTCTACACCTTC
cdr3_aa: CASSPGTGFYTF

d_call: NA
j_call: TRBJ2-3
clone_size: NA
v_call: TRBV7-2
cdr3_nt: TGTGCCAGCAGCGTAGACGCTCCGGCAGATACGCAGTATTTT
cdr3_aa: CASSVDAPADTQYF

d_call: NA
j_call: TRBJ2-3
clone_size: few
v_call: TRBV12-3/TRBV12-4
cdr3_nt: TGTGCCAGCAGCCGACAGGGGAGGGTGATAGATACGCAGTATTTT
cdr3_aa: CASSRQGRVIDTQYF

d_call: NA
j_call: TRBJ2-2
clone_size: NA
v_call: TRBV20-1
cdr3_nt: TGCAGTGTAGTGCGGGACACCGGGGAGCTGTTTTTT
cdr3_aa: CSVVRDTGELFF

d_call: NA
j_call: TRBJ1-5
clone_size: few
v_call: TRBV7-2
cdr3_nt: TGTGCCAGCAGCTTAGTTCGGGGAATCTGGGATCAGCCCCAGCATTTT
cdr3_aa: CASSLVRGIWDQPQHF

d_call: TRBD2
j_call: TRBJ2-3
clone_size: NA
v_call: TRBV5-1
cdr3_nt: TGCGCTAGCAGCTTGCTTAGCGGGGAAGATACGCAGTATTTT
cdr3_aa: CASSLLSGEDTQYF

d_call: TRBD1
j_call: TRBJ1-1
clone_size: NA
v_call: TRBV29-1
cdr3_nt: TGCAGCGTTAAAGACAGGGAGAACACTGAAGCTTTCTTT
cdr3_aa: CSVKDRENTEAFF

d_call: NA
j_call: TRBJ1-5
clone_size: NA
v_call: TRBV7-2
cdr3_nt: TGTGCCAGCAGCTTAGTTGTACAGGGCGTCAATCAGCCCCAGCATTTT
cdr3_aa: CASSLVVQGVNQPQHF

d_call: NA
j_call: TRBJ2-7
clone_size: NA
v_call: TRBV7-2
cdr3_nt: TGTGCCAGCAGCTTAGGGCCGGCAGCCGCCTACGAGCAGTACTTC
cdr3_aa: CASSLGPAAAYEQYF

d_call: NA
j_call: TRBJ2-5
clone_size: NA
v_call: TRBV20-1
cdr3_nt: TGCAGTGCTAGAGATCGGGTGACAGCCCAAGAGACCCAGTACTTC
cdr3_aa: CSARDRVTAQETQYF

d_call: NA
j_call: TRBJ2-1
clone_size: NA
v_call: TRBV9
cdr3_nt: TGTGCCAGCAGCGTAGGCGGGGAGCTGGGTGAGCAGTTCTTC
cdr3_aa: CASSVGGELGEQFF

d_call: NA
j_call: TRBJ2-1
clone_size: many
v_call: TRBV25-1
cdr3_nt: TGTGCCAGCCCCAGAGAGGGGACACCATACAATGAGCAGTTCTTC
cdr3_aa: CASPREGTPYNEQFF

d_call: NA
j_call: TRBJ1-2
clone_size: NA
v_call: TRBV7-2
cdr3_nt: TGTGCCAGCAGCTTAGTGGTTTCTGGCTACACCTTC
cdr3_aa: CASSLVVSGYTF

d_call: TRBD1
j_call: TRBJ2-2
clone_size: NA
v_call: TRBV6-2/TRBV6-3
cdr3_nt: TGTGCCAGCACCTTAGGGACAGTGAACACCGGGGAGCTGTTTTTT
cdr3_aa: CASTLGTVNTGELFF